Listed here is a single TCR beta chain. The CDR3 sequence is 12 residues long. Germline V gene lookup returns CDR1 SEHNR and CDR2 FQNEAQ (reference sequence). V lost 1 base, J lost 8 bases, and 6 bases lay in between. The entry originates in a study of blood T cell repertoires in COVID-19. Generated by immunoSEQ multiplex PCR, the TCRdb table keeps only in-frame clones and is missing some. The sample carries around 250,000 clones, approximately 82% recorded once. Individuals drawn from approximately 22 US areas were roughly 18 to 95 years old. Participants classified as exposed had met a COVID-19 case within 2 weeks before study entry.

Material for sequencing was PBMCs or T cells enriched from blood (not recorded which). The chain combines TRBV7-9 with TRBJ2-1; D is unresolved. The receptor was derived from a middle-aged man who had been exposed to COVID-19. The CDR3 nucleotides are TGTGCCAGCAGCTTAGATAGTCATGAGCAGTTCTTC. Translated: CASSLDSHEQFF.